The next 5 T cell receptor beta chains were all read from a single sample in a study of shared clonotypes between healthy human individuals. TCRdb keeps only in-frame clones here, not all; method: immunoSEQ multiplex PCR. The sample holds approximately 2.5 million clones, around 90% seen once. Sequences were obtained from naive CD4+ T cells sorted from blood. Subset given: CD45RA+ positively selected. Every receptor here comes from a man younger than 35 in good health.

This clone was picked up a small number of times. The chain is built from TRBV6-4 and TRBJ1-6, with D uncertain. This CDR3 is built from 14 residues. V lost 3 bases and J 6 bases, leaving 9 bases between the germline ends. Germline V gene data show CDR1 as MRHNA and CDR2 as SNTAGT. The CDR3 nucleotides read TGTGCCAGCAGTGAGGGAGGGAGTAATTCACCCCTCCACTTT. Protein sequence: CASSEGGSNSPLHF.

In DNA, the CDR3 is TGTGCCAGCAGCGCCAGCCACAGTAACTATGGCTACACCTTC. This sequence encodes CASSASHSNYGYTF. This chain uses TRBV7-8 with TRBJ1-2; no definite D call. Germline values: CDR1 SGHVS, CDR2 FQNEAQ. The CDR3 totals 14 residues. The V and J ends lost 5 bases and 1 base respectively, with 11 bases between them.

The CDR3 spells CASSQARDRVKVGGYTF. CDR3 coding DNA: TGCGCCAGCAGCCAAGCCCGGGACAGGGTAAAAGTGGGTGGCTACACCTTC. The chain links TRBV4-1 to TRBJ1-2; 9 nucleotides match TRBD1. Germline trimming cut 1 base from V and 7 bases from J; bases unmatched to any gene: 13. This CDR3 region has 17 residues. The germline V gene has CDR1 MGHRA and CDR2 YSYEKL.

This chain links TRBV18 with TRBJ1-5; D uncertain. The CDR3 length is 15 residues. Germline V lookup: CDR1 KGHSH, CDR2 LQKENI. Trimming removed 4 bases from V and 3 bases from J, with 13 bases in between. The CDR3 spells CASSQGLDTNQPQHF. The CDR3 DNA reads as TGTGCCAGCTCACAAGGTCTTGACACCAATCAGCCCCAGCATTTT.

CDR3 residues: CAISESDRGYNEQFF. DNA for the CDR3: TGTGCCATCAGTGAGTCGGACAGGGGTTACAATGAGCAGTTCTTC. The rearrangement joins TRBV10-3 to TRBJ2-1; TRBD1 matches 9 bases. The CDR3 has 15 residues. The V gene's germline CDR1 is ENHRY and CDR2 SYGVKD. J gave up 4 bases and V 0 bases, and 1 base lay outside the gene matches.